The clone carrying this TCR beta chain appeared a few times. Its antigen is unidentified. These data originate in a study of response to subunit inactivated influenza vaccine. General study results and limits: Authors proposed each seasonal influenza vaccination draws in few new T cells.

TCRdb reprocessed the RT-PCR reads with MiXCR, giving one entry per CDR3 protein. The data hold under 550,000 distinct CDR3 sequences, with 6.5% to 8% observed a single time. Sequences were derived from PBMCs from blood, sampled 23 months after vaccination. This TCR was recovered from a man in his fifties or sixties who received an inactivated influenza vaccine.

The CDR3 here is CASSLASGDYNEQFF. The CDR3 DNA is TGCGCCAGCAGCTTGGCCAGTGGGGACTACAATGAGCAGTTCTTC. J is TRBJ2-1 and V is TRBV5-1; D not resolved. The V and J ends lost 0 bases and 3 bases respectively, with 10 bases between them. From germline, CDR1 is SGHRS and CDR2 YFSETQ. The CDR3 contains 15 residues.